This T cell receptor beta chain derives from a study of T cell repertoires in cytomegalovirus infection. Findings of the study overall: The response measured ex vivo was dominated by TCR beta clonotypes (HLA-C-restricted and CMV-specific).

MiXCR, run by TCRdb on the reads, gives a single entry per CDR3 protein. The sample lists around 900,000 distinct CDR3 sequences, more than 25% occurring once. The CDR3 consists of 16 residues. Germline V gives CDR1 MNHEY, CDR2 SVGAGI. V lost 0 bases and J 6 bases, leaving 15 bases between the germline ends. This clonotype was detected only a few times. The antigen is undetermined. The sequences come from cultured CD8+ T cells from PBMCs, collected from culture after CMV antigen stimulation. The chain joins TRBV6-5 to TRBJ2-1; no definite D call. The receptor's source is a human donor in good health (CMV status not recorded). Some clones in this sample may be carry-over from other donors' samples. CDR3 region: CASSYSIPGELNEQFF. CDR3 nucleotides: TGTGCCAGCAGTTACTCTATTCCAGGCGAGCTCAATGAGCAGTTCTTC.